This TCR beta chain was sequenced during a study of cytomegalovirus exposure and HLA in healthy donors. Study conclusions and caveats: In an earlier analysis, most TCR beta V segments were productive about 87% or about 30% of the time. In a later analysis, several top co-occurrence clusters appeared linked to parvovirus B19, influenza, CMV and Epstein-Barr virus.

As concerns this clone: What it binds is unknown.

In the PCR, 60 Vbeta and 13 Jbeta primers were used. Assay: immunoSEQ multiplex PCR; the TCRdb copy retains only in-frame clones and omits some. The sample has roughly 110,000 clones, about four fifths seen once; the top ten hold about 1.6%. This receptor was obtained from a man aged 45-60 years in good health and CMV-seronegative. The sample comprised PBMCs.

CDR3 region: CASTSPGGSRNEQFF. The CDR3 nucleotides are TGCGCCAGCACCTCGCCCGGGGGGTCAAGGAATGAGCAGTTCTTC. V gene TRBV5-1 combines with J gene TRBJ2-1; TRBD2 aligns across 7 bases. Germline V gene data show CDR1 as SGHRS and CDR2 as YFSETQ. This CDR3 comprises 15 residues. After removal of 6 bases from V and 7 bases from J, the junction contained 13 bases not matched to a gene. The full variable domain, rest sourced from reference TRBV5-1 and TRBJ2-1, is KAGVTQTPRYLIKTRGQQVTLSCSPISGHRSVSWYQQTPGQGLQFLFEYFSETQRNKGNFPGRFSGRQFSNSRSEMNVSTLELGDSALYLCASTSPGGSRNEQFFGPGTRLTVL.